This T cell receptor (beta chain) originates from a study of PD-L1 blockade in urothelial cancer. For the study at large: The authors examined blood 3 weeks (second dose) and 6 weeks after treatment start.

Per the germline V gene, CDR1 is SGHRS and CDR2 is YFSETQ. Trimming took 2 bases from V and 5 from J; bases not matched to a gene: 6. The CDR3 is 15 residues long. Time point described: pretreatment peripheral blood. TCRdb's table, derived via immunoSEQ multiplex PCR, lists solely in-frame clones and lacks some. The data show about 95,000 clones, roughly 87% seen once. The J gene is TRBJ2-5, the V gene TRBV5-1, with 10 bases aligning to TRBD2. The source was PBMCs, collected around atezolizumab (anti-PD-L1) treatment. The receptor's source is a man between 60 and 70 years old with urothelial cancer. The CDR3 sequence: CASSLSLAGAETQYF. CDR3 sequence (DNA): TGCGCCAGCAGCTTATCGCTAGCGGGAGCGGAGACCCAGTACTTC.